The 27 T cell receptor beta chains below all came from one sample that was sequenced in a study of siplizumab effects on memory and regulatory T cells. The repertoire was sequenced with immunoSEQ multiplex PCR; TCRdb's copy has only in-frame clones and lacks some. The sample records 75,000 to 100,000 clones, roughly 94% being singletons. Sequencing was carried out using non-Treg CD4+ T cells sorted from blood. Source of these receptors: a human donor in good health.

The genes are TRBV6-5 and TRBJ1-2; no clear D. The CDR3 spans 12 residues. V lost 11 bases and J 0 bases, leaving 10 bases between the germline ends. Germline V CDR1 and CDR2: MNHEY, SVGAGI. DNA for the CDR3: TGTGCCGTGGCAGACTCTAACTATGGCTACACCTTC. Residues: CAVADSNYGYTF.

The chain couples TRBV2 to TRBJ2-7, with 10 positions matching TRBD1. This CDR3 has 15 amino acids. CDR1 and CDR2 (germline): SNHLY, FYNNEI. With 7 bases clipped from V and 4 bases from J, the junction kept 10 bases outside the gene matches. Here the CDR3 reads CASTITPGQGYEQYF. Written as DNA, the CDR3 is TGTGCCAGCACCATTACTCCGGGACAGGGGTACGAGCAGTACTTC.

In this sample, this clone turned up once. The chain couples TRBV19 to TRBJ1-1, with a possible D match to TRBD1 (6 bases). CDR3 length: 16 amino acids. Between the trimmed V and J ends, which lost 0 bases and 0 bases, there was a span of 11 bases. CDR1 and CDR2 from the germline V gene are LNHDA and SQIVND (reference sequence). CDR3 bases: TGTGCCAGTAGTATAGATCTGGACAGCTTGAACACTGAAGCTTTCTTT. Translation: CASSIDLDSLNTEAFF.

The J gene is TRBJ2-5, the V gene TRBV9; 11 nucleotides line up with TRBD2. J gave up 3 bases and V 2 bases, and 0 bases lay outside the gene matches. The germline gives CDR1 SGDLS, CDR2 YYNGEE. The CDR3 sequence is 14 residues long. CDR3 in DNA: TGTGCCAGCAGCGTTAGCGGGGGGGAAGAGACCCAGTACTTC. Translating it yields CASSVSGGEETQYF.

This rearrangement joins TRBV6-1 to TRBJ2-7, with D tentatively TRBD2 (6 bases). Germline V gene sequence: CDR1 MNHNS, CDR2 SASEGT. There are 13 residues in the CDR3. V was shortened by 8 bases and J by 3 bases, with 14 bases between the two germline ends. CDR3 sequence (DNA): TGTGCCAGCTCCAGGGAGGCGTTCTACGAGCAGTACTTC. It translates to CASSREAFYEQYF.

V usage is TRBV5-1 and J usage is TRBJ2-1; the match to TRBD1 covers 8 bases. The V gene end was trimmed by 0 bases and the J gene end by 0 bases; junction bases not matched to a gene: 2. This CDR3 has 16 residues. CDR1 is SGHRS, CDR2 YFSETQ, per germline. The DNA of the CDR3 is TGCGCCAGCAGCTTGGTTACAGGGGGCTCCTACAATGAGCAGTTCTTC. Residues: CASSLVTGGSYNEQFF.

The chain recombines TRBV4-2 with TRBJ1-2; D is uncertain. The CDR3 runs 14 residues. CDR1 LGHNA and CDR2 YNFKEQ come from the germline V gene. Trimming removed 0 bases from V and 0 bases from J, with 5 bases in between. The CDR3 DNA reads as TGTGCCAGCAGCCAAGAACGGGCTAACTATGGCTACACCTTC. Protein sequence: CASSQERANYGYTF.

The chain recombines TRBV30 with TRBJ1-3; D unclear. V was pared by 8 bases and J by 3 bases, with 14 bases between. Germline V gene data show CDR1 as GTSNPN and CDR2 as SVGIG (reference sequence). This CDR3 has 13 amino acids. The CDR3 DNA reads TGTGCCCGGACGGCCATTGGTGGAAACACCATATATTTT. This codes for CARTAIGGNTIYF.

V is TRBV5-1 and J is TRBJ1-1; perhaps TRBD1 as D (5 bases). The germline CDR1 and CDR2 sequences are SGHRS and YFSETQ. Trimming cost V 4 bases and J 0 bases, with 10 bases left between them. The CDR3 length is 14 residues. The CDR3 DNA follows: TGCGCCAGCAGCCCGGGACGGTTGAACACTGAAGCTTTCTTT. Protein sequence: CASSPGRLNTEAFF. The variable domain in full, completed from reference TRBV5-1 and TRBJ1-1, reads KAGVTQTPRYLIKTRGQQVTLSCSPISGHRSVSWYQQTPGQGLQFLFEYFSETQRNKGNFPGRFSGRQFSNSRSEMNVSTLELGDSALYLCASSPGRLNTEAFFGQGTRLTVV.

The CDR3 DNA reads TGTGCCAGCAGCGGTTCGAGCGAGGGACAGTTGAGCTCCTACGAGCAGTACTTC. This encodes CASSGSSEGQLSSYEQYF. The chain employs TRBV2 and TRBJ2-7; TRBD1 matches at 7 bases. V dropped 6 bases and J dropped 0; count of bases not matched to a gene: 17. The germline gives CDR1 SNHLY, CDR2 FYNNEI. This CDR3 region has 18 residues.

The V gene is TRBV5-3, the J gene TRBJ2-7, with 10 bases lining up with TRBD2. TRBV5-3 is assigned to the ORF class and has an uncertain function. This CDR3 region has 16 residues. J was trimmed by 5 bases and V by 10 bases; bases with no gene match: 18. The CDR3 loop reads CASPMPASGSHHEQYF. DNA of the CDR3: TGTGCCTCCCCAATGCCGGCTAGCGGGAGCCACCACGAGCAGTACTTC.

The chain combines TRBV30 with TRBJ2-5; D is unclear. Germline CDR1 GTSNPN, CDR2 SVGIG (reference sequence). The CDR3 loop spans 12 amino acids. V was trimmed by 1 base and J by 5 bases, leaving 8 bases between them. In DNA, the CDR3 is TGTGCCTGGAGTGACGGGTCCGAGACCCAGTACTTC. Protein: CAWSDGSETQYF.

This clone was counted once. The V call is TRBV6-5, the J call TRBJ2-4, with a weak D call TRBD2 (6 bases). The CDR3 is made up of 14 amino acids. Trimming stripped 1 base from V and 8 bases from J, with 12 bases between. In germline, CDR1 is MNHEY, CDR2 SVGAGI. CDR3 coding DNA: TGTGCCAGCAGTTACTTGGGCGGGGAATACATTCAGTACTTC. This sequence encodes CASSYLGGEYIQYF.

The V call is TRBV19, the J call TRBJ2-1, with D unresolved. CDR1 and CDR2 (germline): LNHDA, SQIVND (reference sequence). The CDR3 has 14 residues. Trimming stripped 4 bases from V and 8 bases from J, with 15 bases between. CDR3 amino acids: CASSNLGPPDEQFF. The DNA for the CDR3 is TGTGCCAGTAGTAACCTCGGGCCCCCGGATGAGCAGTTCTTC.

J is TRBJ2-5 and V is TRBV5-1; 7 nucleotides agree with TRBD1. Losses at the gene ends were 5 bases for V and 1 base for J; bases not matched to a gene: 2. The CDR3 is 13 residues long. The germline gives CDR1 SGHRS, CDR2 YFSETQ. DNA of the CDR3: TGCGCCAGCAGAACAGGGGTCCAAGAGACCCAGTACTTC. It yields the protein CASRTGVQETQYF.

This clone was seen a handful of times. Other DNA sequences within the sample encode an identical CDR3. This chain joins TRBV7-8 and TRBJ1-1, with TRBD1 matching 9 bases. This CDR3 is built from 13 residues. Germline V lookup: CDR1 SGHVS, CDR2 FQNEAQ. With V trimmed by 3 bases and J by 4 bases, 0 bases remained unmatched. CDR3 protein: CASSLTGGTEAFF. The CDR3, as DNA: TGTGCCAGCAGCTTGACAGGGGGCACTGAAGCTTTCTTT. The entire variable domain, with the rest obtained from reference TRBV7-8 and TRBJ1-1, is as follows: GAGVSQSPRYKVAKRGQDVALRCDPISGHVSLFWYQQALGQGPEFLTYFQNEAQLDKSGLPSDRFFAERPEGSVSTLKIQRTQQEDSAVYLCASSLTGGTEAFFGQGTRLTVV.

This chain connects TRBV2 to TRBJ2-5; D unresolved. The V end was cut by 5 bases, the J end by 0 bases, with 7 bases between. CDR3 length equals 13 residues. Germline assignment: CDR1 SNHLY and CDR2 FYNNEI. CDR3 sequence reads: CASSKRYQETQYF. The CDR3 DNA sequence: TGTGCCAGCAGTAAAAGATACCAAGAGACCCAGTACTTC.

The chain employs TRBV20-1 and TRBJ1-2; weak D call: TRBD1 (5 bases). The V gene's germline CDR1 is DFQATT and CDR2 SNEGSKA (reference sequence). V lost 5 bases and J 4 bases, leaving 8 bases between the germline ends. CDR3 length: 11 amino acids. CDR3 DNA sequence: TGCAGTGCTCAGGGAGGCTATGGCTACACCTTC. Its translation is CSAQGGYGYTF.

The gene calls are TRBV11-2 and TRBJ1-2, with 7 bases identical to TRBD1. Germline assignment: CDR1 SGHAT and CDR2 FQNNGV. With 5 bases clipped from V and 4 bases from J, the junction kept 7 bases outside the gene matches. This CDR3 comprises 14 residues. The CDR3 DNA is TGTGCCAGCAGCCCGTCGGACAGGATCTATGGCTACACCTTC. Protein product: CASSPSDRIYGYTF.

The gene calls are TRBV5-4 and TRBJ2-3; TRBD2 matches at 8 bases. The CDR3 consists of 14 residues. Germline CDR1 SGHNT, CDR2 YYREEE (reference sequence). J lost 5 bases, V lost 4 bases, and 6 bases had no gene match. In DNA, the CDR3 is TGTGCCAGCAGCGGAGCGGGAGTGGTAGATACGCAGTATTTT. It encodes CASSGAGVVDTQYF.

J is TRBJ1-5 and V is TRBV6-1; D not resolved. V was clipped by 8 bases and J by 7 bases, with 12 bases between them. There are 12 residues in the CDR3. Per the germline V gene, CDR1 is MNHNS and CDR2 is SASEGT. CDR3 in amino acids: CASGPLGQPQHF. CDR3 in DNA: TGTGCCAGCGGTCCTTTAGGCCAGCCCCAGCATTTT.

The chain links TRBV6-1 to TRBJ1-4; unclear D gene. Trimming took 7 bases from V and 8 from J, leaving 17 bases between them. CDR1 and CDR2 (germline): MNHNS, SASEGT. This CDR3 contains 14 residues. CDR3 nucleotides: TGTGCCAGCAAATTGTTAATCCTGAGCGAAAAACTGTTTTTT. This gives the protein CASKLLILSEKLFF.

This sequence joins TRBV9 and TRBJ2-1; 9 bases map to TRBD2. The CDR3 contains 19 residues. With 0 bases clipped from V and 7 bases from J, the junction kept 17 bases outside the gene matches. CDR1 and CDR2 from the germline V gene are SGDLS and YYNGEE. This CDR3 is CASSVGLLTGGRAGNEQFF. The CDR3, as DNA: TGTGCCAGCAGCGTAGGACTACTTACTGGCGGGAGGGCCGGGAATGAGCAGTTCTTC.

This sequence joins TRBV30 and TRBJ2-7; tentative D call: TRBD2 (6 bases). Per germline, CDR1 GTSNPN and CDR2 SVGIG (reference sequence). CDR3 length: 13 residues. Trimming pared 0 bases from V and 2 bases from J, leaving 8 bases between. The CDR3 reads CAWSVGGAYEQYF. The CDR3 DNA reads TGTGCCTGGAGTGTCGGGGGAGCCTACGAGCAGTACTTC.

This chain uses TRBV11-3 with TRBJ2-7; unclear D gene. This CDR3 is 13 amino acids long. CDR1 is SGHNT and CDR2 is YENEEA in the germline V gene. V dropped 3 bases and J dropped 3 bases, with 9 bases sitting between them. CDR3 region: CASSFQTIYEQYF. DNA of the CDR3: TGTGCCAGCAGCTTTCAGACAATCTACGAGCAGTACTTC.

The rearrangement links TRBV7-9 to TRBJ1-3; the match to TRBD1 covers 12 bases. Trimming took 3 bases from V and 7 from J; bases not matched to a gene: 7. CDR3 length equals 16 residues. The V gene's germline CDR1 is SEHNR and CDR2 FQNEAQ (reference sequence). The CDR3 DNA is TGTGCCAGCAGCTTTGGGACAGGGGGCCATCGGAACACCATATATTTT. Translating it yields CASSFGTGGHRNTIYF.

The rearrangement joins TRBV9 to TRBJ1-1; possibly TRBD1 for D (5 bases). The V gene lost 4 bases and the J gene lost 1 base, with 17 bases spanning the gap. The CDR3 has 16 amino acids. The germline gives CDR1 SGDLS, CDR2 YYNGEE. CDR3 region: CASSHRADSPNTEAFF. CDR3 nucleotides: TGTGCCAGCAGCCACCGCGCTGACAGCCCGAACACTGAAGCTTTCTTT.